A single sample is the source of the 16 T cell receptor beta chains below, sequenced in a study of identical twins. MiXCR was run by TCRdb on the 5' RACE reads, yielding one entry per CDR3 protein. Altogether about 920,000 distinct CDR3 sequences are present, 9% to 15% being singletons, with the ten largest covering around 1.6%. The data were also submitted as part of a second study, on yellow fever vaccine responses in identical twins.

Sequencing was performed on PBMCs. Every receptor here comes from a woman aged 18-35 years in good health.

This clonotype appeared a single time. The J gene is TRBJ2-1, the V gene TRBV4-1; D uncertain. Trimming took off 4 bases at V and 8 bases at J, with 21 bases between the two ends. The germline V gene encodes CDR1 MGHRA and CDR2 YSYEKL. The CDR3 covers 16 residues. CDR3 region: CASSLMPPSSLDEQFF. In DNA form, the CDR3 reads TGCGCCAGCAGCCTAATGCCCCCCAGCAGTCTTGATGAGCAGTTCTTC.

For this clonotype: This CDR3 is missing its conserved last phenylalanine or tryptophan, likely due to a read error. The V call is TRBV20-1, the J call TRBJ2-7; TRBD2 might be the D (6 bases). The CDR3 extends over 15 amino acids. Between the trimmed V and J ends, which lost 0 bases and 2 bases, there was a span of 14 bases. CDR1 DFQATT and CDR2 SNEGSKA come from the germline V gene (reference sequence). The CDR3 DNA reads TGCAGTGCTAGAGATCCCAGCGGGTCCACCTACGAGCAGTACCTC. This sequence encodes CSARDPSGSTYEQYL.

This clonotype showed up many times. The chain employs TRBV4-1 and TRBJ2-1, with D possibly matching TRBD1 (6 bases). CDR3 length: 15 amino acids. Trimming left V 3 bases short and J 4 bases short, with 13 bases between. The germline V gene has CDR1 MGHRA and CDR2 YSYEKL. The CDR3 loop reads CASSQDSSTYNEQFF. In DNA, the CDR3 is TGCGCCAGCAGCCAGGACAGTTCCACTTACAATGAGCAGTTCTTC.

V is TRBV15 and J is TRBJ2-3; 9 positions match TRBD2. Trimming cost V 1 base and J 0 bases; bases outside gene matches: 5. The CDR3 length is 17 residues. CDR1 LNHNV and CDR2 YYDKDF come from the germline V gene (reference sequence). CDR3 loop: CATSRVPSGRSTDTQYF. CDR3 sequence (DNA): TGTGCCACCAGCAGAGTGCCCAGCGGGAGGAGCACAGATACGCAGTATTTT.

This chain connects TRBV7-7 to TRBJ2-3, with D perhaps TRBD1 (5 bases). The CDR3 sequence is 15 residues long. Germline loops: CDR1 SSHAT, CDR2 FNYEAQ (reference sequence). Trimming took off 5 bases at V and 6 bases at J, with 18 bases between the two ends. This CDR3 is CASSPTERGSDTQYF. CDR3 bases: TGTGCCAGCAGCCCTACGGAAAGGGGTAGCGATACGCAGTATTTT.

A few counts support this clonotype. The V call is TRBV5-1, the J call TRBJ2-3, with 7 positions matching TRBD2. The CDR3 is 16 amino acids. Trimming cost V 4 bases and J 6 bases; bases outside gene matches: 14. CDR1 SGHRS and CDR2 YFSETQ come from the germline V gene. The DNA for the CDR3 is TGCGCCAGCAGCGGACGGGAGGTTGGGCGTAGGGATACGCAGTATTTT. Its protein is CASSGREVGRRDTQYF.

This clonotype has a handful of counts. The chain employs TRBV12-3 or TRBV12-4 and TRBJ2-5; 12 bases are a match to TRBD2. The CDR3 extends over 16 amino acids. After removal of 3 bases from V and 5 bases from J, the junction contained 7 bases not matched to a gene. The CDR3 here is CASSLRTSGMGETQYF. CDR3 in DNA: TGTGCCAGCAGTTTGAGGACTAGCGGGATGGGGGAGACCCAGTACTTC.

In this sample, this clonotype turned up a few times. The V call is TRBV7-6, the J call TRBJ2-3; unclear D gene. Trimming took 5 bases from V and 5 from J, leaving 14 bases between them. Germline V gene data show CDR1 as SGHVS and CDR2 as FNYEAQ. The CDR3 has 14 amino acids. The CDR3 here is CASSLEVVGDTQYF. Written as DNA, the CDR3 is TGTGCCAGCAGCCTAGAGGTGGTTGGAGATACGCAGTATTTT.

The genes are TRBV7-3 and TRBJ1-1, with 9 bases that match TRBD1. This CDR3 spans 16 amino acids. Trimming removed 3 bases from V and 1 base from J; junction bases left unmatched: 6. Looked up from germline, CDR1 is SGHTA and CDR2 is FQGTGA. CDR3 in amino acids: CASSFTGTGSNTEAFF. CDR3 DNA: TGTGCCAGCAGCTTTACAGGGACAGGGTCGAACACTGAAGCTTTCTTT. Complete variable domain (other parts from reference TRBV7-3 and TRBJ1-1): GAGVSQTPSNKVTEKGKYVELRCDPISGHTALYWYRQSLGQGPEFLIYFQGTGAADDSGLPNDRFFAVRPEGSVSTLKIQRTERGDSAVYLCASSFTGTGSNTEAFFGQGTRLTVV.

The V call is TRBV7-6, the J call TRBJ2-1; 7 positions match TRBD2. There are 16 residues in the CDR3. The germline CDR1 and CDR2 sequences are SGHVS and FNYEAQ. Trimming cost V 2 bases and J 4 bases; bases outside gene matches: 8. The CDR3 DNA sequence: TGTGCCAGCAGCTTACTGGGCGGGGGTCAGTACAATGAGCAGTTCTTC. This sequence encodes CASSLLGGGQYNEQFF. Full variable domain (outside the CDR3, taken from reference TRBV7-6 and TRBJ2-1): GAGVSQSPRYKVTKRGQDVALRCDPISGHVSLYWYRQALGQGPEFLTYFNYEAQQDKSGLPNDRFSAERPEGSISTLTIQRTEQRDSAMYRCASSLLGGGQYNEQFFGPGTRLTVL.

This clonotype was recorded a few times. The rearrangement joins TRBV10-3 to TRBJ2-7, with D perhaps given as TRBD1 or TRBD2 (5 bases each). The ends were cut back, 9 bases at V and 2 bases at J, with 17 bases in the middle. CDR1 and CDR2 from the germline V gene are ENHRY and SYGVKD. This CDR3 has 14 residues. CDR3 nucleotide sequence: TGTGCCATACGTGACTGGGGGAAAACCTACGAGCAGTACTTC. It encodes CAIRDWGKTYEQYF.

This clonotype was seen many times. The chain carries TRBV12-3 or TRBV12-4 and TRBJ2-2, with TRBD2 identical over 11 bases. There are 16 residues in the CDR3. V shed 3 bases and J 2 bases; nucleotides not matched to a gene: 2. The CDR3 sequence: CASSLGLAVNTGELFF. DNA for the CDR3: TGTGCCAGCAGTTTGGGACTAGCGGTTAACACCGGGGAGCTGTTTTTT.

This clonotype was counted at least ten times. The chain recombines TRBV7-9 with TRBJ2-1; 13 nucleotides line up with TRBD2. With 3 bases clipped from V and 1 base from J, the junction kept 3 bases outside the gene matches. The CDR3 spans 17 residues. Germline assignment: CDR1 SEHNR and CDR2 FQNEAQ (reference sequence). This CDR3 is CASSFRTSGRSYNEQFF. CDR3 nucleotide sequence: TGTGCCAGCAGCTTTAGGACTAGCGGGAGATCCTACAATGAGCAGTTCTTC.

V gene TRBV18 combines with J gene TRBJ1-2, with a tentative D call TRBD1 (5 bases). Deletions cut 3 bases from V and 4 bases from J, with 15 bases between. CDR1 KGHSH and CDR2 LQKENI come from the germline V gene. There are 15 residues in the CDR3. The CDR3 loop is CASSPQGVKGYGYTF. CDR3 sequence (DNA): TGTGCCAGCTCACCCCAGGGAGTGAAAGGCTATGGCTACACCTTC.

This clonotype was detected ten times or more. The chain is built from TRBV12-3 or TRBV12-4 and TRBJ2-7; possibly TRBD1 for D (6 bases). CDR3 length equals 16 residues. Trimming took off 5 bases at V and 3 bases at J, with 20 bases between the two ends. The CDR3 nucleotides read TGTGCCAGCAGTGGCCCCCAGGACAGATTGAGCTACGAGCAGTACTTC. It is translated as CASSGPQDRLSYEQYF.

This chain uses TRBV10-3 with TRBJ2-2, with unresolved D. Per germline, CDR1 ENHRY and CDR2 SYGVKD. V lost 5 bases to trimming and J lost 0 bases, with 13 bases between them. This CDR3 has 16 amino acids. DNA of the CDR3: TGTGCCATCAGTTTCTCGACATCCGCGAACACCGGGGAGCTGTTTTTT. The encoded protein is CAISFSTSANTGELFF.